Below are 9 T cell receptor beta chains sequenced from a single sample in a study of T cells in Graves' hyperthyroidism and ophthalmopathy. RNA transcripts provided the source from which TCR beta CDR3 regions were amplified. The study used the HTBI primer set for a first-round RT-PCR of the TCR CDR3. MiXCR was run by TCRdb on the multiplex PCR reads, yielding one entry per CDR3 protein. The sample lists fewer than 850,000 distinct CDR3 sequences, 15% to 20% occurring once. The sample comprised blood. Source of these receptors: a man aged 50-60 years with Graves' hyperthyroidism.

This clonotype was recorded many times. The chain couples TRBV28 to TRBJ1-2; the match to TRBD1 covers 9 bases. V shed 6 bases, J shed 2 bases, and the junction held 10 bases outside the gene matches. From germline, CDR1 is MDHEN and CDR2 SYDVKM. The CDR3 totals 16 residues. The DNA for the CDR3 is TGTGCCAGCAGATATAGCTCGGGACAGGGAAACTATGGCTACACCTTC. Its protein is CASRYSSGQGNYGYTF.

This clonotype was counted between two and nine times. CDR3 bases: TGTGCCAGCAGTTTTCTAGCGGAGAGCTCCTACAATGAGCAGTTCTTC. Its translation: CASSFLAESSYNEQFF. The rearrangement uses TRBV6-2 or TRBV6-3 and TRBJ2-1; 7 positions match TRBD2. CDR3 length: 16 amino acids. The germline V gene encodes CDR1 MNHEY and CDR2 SVGEGT. J lost 0 bases, V lost 4 bases, and 6 bases had no gene match.

This clonotype was seen at least ten times. The V call is TRBV7-9, the J call TRBJ2-7; 7 bases line up with TRBD1. This CDR3 has 15 residues. Germline values: CDR1 SEHNR, CDR2 FQNEAQ (reference sequence). Germline trimming cut 4 bases from V and 2 bases from J; bases unmatched to any gene: 8. This CDR3 reads CASSSLGQDPYEQYF. DNA for the CDR3: TGTGCCAGCAGCTCTCTCGGACAGGACCCCTACGAGCAGTACTTC.

J is TRBJ1-6 and V is TRBV9; the D is unclear. This CDR3 is 16 amino acids long. Trimming stripped 6 bases from V and 1 base from J, with 14 bases between. Germline V gene lookup returns CDR1 SGDLS and CDR2 YYNGEE. The CDR3 DNA reads as TGTGCCAGCAACCAGGCGGTTAGATCCTATAATTCACCCCTCCACTTT. Amino acid sequence: CASNQAVRSYNSPLHF.

This clonotype has a handful of counts. The V gene is TRBV9, the J gene TRBJ1-3; TRBD1 is a possible D gene (6 bases). CDR3 length: 17 amino acids. Trimming removed 0 bases at V and 1 base at J, with 14 bases between. Germline-derived CDR1 and CDR2 are SGDLS and YYNGEE. The CDR3 is CASSVAQGGASGNTIYF. For the CDR3, the DNA is TGTGCCAGCAGCGTAGCGCAAGGGGGGGCGTCTGGAAACACCATATATTTT.

Ten or more counts support this clonotype. V and J are TRBV11-2 and TRBJ2-5; 7 nucleotides align to TRBD2. The V gene's germline CDR1 is SGHAT and CDR2 FQNNGV. CDR3 length equals 17 residues. V lost 1 base to trimming and J lost 4 bases; unmatched junction nucleotides: 12. CDR3 loop: CASSLGPGGRGLETQYF. DNA of the CDR3: TGTGCCAGCAGCTTAGGACCCGGCGGGAGAGGTTTAGAGACCCAGTACTTC.

Notes on this clonotype: The conserved final phenylalanine or tryptophan is absent from the CDR3, which likely points to a read error. The chain carries TRBV5-5 and TRBJ1-1; no reliable D call. The CDR3 is made up of 14 amino acids. CDR1 and CDR2 from the germline V gene are SGHKS and YYEKEE (reference sequence). V was pared by 4 bases and J by 3 bases, with 13 bases between. CDR3 protein: CASSPPTRHTEAFL. The CDR3 nucleotides are TGTGCCAGCAGCCCCCCGACTAGGCACACTGAAGCTTTCTTA.

This clonotype occurred a few times. The V and J genes are TRBV5-5 and TRBJ1-1; the D is unclear. Trimming took 3 bases from V and 6 from J, leaving 12 bases between them. Germline loops: CDR1 SGHKS, CDR2 YYEKEE (reference sequence). The CDR3 is 13 amino acids. For the CDR3, the DNA is TGTGCCAGCAGCTCCGTACGGAGACCTGAAGCTTTCTTT. Protein sequence: CASSSVRRPEAFF.

V is TRBV19 and J is TRBJ2-1; 8 positions agree with TRBD1. Trimming cost V 3 bases and J 8 bases; bases outside gene matches: 6. The CDR3 sequence is 14 residues long. Looked up from germline, CDR1 is LNHDA and CDR2 is SQIVND (reference sequence). The CDR3 bases are TGTGCCAGTAGTATGGGCAGGGGGCGCGATGAGCAGTTCTTC. Protein sequence: CASSMGRGRDEQFF.